The present TCR beta chain was sequenced within a study of blood T cell repertoires in COVID-19. Study-wide background: Acute and convalescent COVID-19 samples came from the United States, Italy and Spain. Nucleic acid was either cDNA or gDNA, and it came from T cells, B-cell-depleted T cells, or PBMCs.

The CDR3 has 14 residues. V was cut by 0 bases and J by 2 bases, with 5 bases left in between. Germline V gene sequence: CDR1 MGHRA, CDR2 YSYEKL. Authors' methods: Reference gene primers were amplified, and this amplification served to estimate nucleated cell counts. Clones were read by immunoSEQ multiplex PCR, and TCRdb kept only the in-frame ones, dropping some. Clonal size and the V and J genes are those of that table, whereas D and trimming came from the DNA. The sample gives approximately 220,000 clones, around 85% of which show up once; 7.9% is in the top ten. This clone was picked up one time. Sequencing input: peripheral blood. This clonotype originated in a woman aged 80 or over with acute or convalescent COVID-19. The chain combines TRBV4-1 with TRBJ1-5; no reliable D call. The DNA of the CDR3 is TGCGCCAGCAGCCAAGACAGGCGCAATCAGCCCCAGCATTTT. This gives the protein CASSQDRRNQPQHF.